Ten or more counts support the clone carrying this T cell receptor beta chain. The sample belongs to a study of T cells in Graves' hyperthyroidism and ophthalmopathy. Amplification of TCR beta CDR3 regions used RNA as the template. The TCR CDR3 first-round RT-PCR relied on the HTBI primer set. TCRdb reprocessed the multiplex PCR reads with MiXCR, giving one entry per CDR3 protein. The table includes almost 600,000 distinct CDR3 sequences, approximately 15% detected once. CDR3 length: 12 residues. Germline V gene data show CDR1 as SNHLY and CDR2 as FYNNEI. The V gene lost 6 bases and the J gene lost 2 bases, with 7 bases spanning the gap.

The gene calls are TRBV2 and TRBJ1-1, with a weak D call TRBD1 (5 bases). The specimen was blood. This receptor was taken from a woman aged 25 to 39 with Graves' hyperthyroidism that later progressed to Graves' ophthalmopathy. The CDR3 bases are TGTGCCAGCAGACAGGACAACACTGAAGCTTTCTTT. It specifies CASRQDNTEAFF.